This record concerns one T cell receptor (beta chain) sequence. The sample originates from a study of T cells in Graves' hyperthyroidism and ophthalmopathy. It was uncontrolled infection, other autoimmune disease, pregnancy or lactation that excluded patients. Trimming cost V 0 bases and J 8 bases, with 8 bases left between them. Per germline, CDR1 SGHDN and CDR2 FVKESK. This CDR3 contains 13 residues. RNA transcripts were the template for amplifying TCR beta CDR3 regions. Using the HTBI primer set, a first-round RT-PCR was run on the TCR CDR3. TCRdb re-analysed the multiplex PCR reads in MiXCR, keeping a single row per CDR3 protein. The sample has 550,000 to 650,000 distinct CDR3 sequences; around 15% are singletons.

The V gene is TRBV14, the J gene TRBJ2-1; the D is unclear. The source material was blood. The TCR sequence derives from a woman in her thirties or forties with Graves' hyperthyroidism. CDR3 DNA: TGTGCCAGCAGCCAAGATCCGGGTGATGAGCAGTTCTTC. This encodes CASSQDPGDEQFF.